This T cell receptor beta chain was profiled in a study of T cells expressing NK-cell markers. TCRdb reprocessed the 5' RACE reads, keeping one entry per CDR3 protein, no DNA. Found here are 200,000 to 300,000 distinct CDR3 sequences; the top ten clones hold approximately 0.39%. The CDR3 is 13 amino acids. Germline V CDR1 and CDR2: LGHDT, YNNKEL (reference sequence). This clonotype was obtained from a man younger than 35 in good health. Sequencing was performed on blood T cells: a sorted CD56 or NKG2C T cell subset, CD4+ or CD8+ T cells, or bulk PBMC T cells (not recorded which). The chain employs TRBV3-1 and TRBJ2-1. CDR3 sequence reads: CASSPMDYDEQFF.